The clone carrying this TCR beta chain was counted a single time. The antigen is undetermined. These data come from a study of T cell responses to AZD1222 COVID-19 vaccine. At the level of the study: Samples with a second dose at about 4 or about 12 weeks were pooled together. Regarding the study as a whole: White British ancestry dominated among donors, who included more females, and clonal diversity was possibly underestimated. Vaccine-related CD4 TCRs covered spike, predominating at 160-218 and 743-854.

This table comes from immunoSEQ multiplex PCR, and its TCRdb copy is limited to in-frame clones, with some not included. The sample has some 100,000 clones, about 85% seen once. V lost 1 base and J lost 0, with 10 bases in between. The CDR3 runs to 16 residues. Germline loops: CDR1 LGHNA, CDR2 YNFKEQ. The genes are TRBV4-2 and TRBJ2-1; possible D gene TRBD1, 5 bases. This clonotype originated in an adult in good health. Here the sequenced sample was peripheral blood, taken on day 0 of AZD1222 vaccination. The CDR3 nucleotides read TGTGCCAGCAGCCAAGCGAAAACAGGCTCCTACAATGAGCAGTTCTTC. Its translation is CASSQAKTGSYNEQFF.